The 3 T cell receptor beta chains below all came from one sample that was sequenced in a study of cytomegalovirus exposure and HLA in healthy donors. Primers included in the PCR were 60 Vbeta and 13 Jbeta primers. Sequencing was performed with immunoSEQ multiplex PCR; in TCRdb, only in-frame clones are kept and a portion is missing. The repertoire has about 110,000 clones, about four fifths of them found once; the top ten carry around 23%. The sample comprised PBMCs. The source is a man aged 25 to 40 in good health and CMV-seropositive.

This chain links TRBV6-1 with TRBJ1-6; D not certain. V was pared by 2 bases and J by 4 bases, with 15 bases between. The CDR3 totals 17 residues. Germline values: CDR1 MNHNS, CDR2 SASEGT. The CDR3 nucleotides read TGTGCCAGCAGTGAAAAGTTCGGGGAAAAATATAATTCACCCCTCCACTTT. Translating it yields CASSEKFGEKYNSPLHF.

This clone was found a few times. This CDR3 is CASSPRSVYEQYF. CDR3 coding DNA: TGTGCCAGTAGTCCTAGGAGCGTCTACGAGCAGTACTTC. The chain recombines TRBV19 with TRBJ2-5, with D uncertain. The J call may be wrong; the DNA end is better matched by TRBJ2-7. Looked up from germline, CDR1 is LNHDA and CDR2 is SQIVND (reference sequence). This CDR3 is 13 amino acids long.

The chain employs TRBV10-3 and TRBJ1-5; D is undetermined. Per the germline V gene, CDR1 is ENHRY and CDR2 is SYGVKD. The CDR3 loop spans 15 amino acids. V lost 0 bases and J lost 6, with 12 bases in between. CDR3 residues: CAISESGGLGQPQHF. DNA for the CDR3: TGTGCCATCAGTGAGTCGGGAGGGTTGGGTCAGCCCCAGCATTTT.